The text below deals with one TCR beta chain. Its antigen is currently unknown. The sample belongs to a study of T cell responses to AZD1222 COVID-19 vaccine. The CDR3 contains 14 residues. The germline V gene encodes CDR1 SNHLY and CDR2 FYNNEI. The V and J ends lost 3 bases and 8 bases, in that order; junction bases with no gene match: 6. Clones were read by immunoSEQ multiplex PCR, and TCRdb kept only the in-frame ones, dropping some. The top ten hold 15% to 20% of the sample, which has 75,000 to 95,000 clones, around nine tenths seen once. The study's findings and limits: Donor demographics were predominantly white British with a female majority; clonal diversity may be underestimated. Targeting of unmutated variant regions was reportedly seen in nearly half of spike-specific TCRs.

The chain is built from TRBV2 and TRBJ1-4; 7 bases agree with TRBD1. This TCR was recovered from an adult in good health. Sequencing was performed on peripheral blood, taken on day 0 of AZD1222 vaccination. CDR3 loop: CASSEEGTDEKLFF. CDR3 DNA: TGTGCCAGCAGTGAGGAGGGGACAGACGAAAAACTGTTTTTT.